The 18 T cell receptor beta chains in this list originate from one sample, sequenced in a study of beta chain features in type 1 diabetes. Sequenced material consisted of expressed TCRB transcripts (all of the isolated RNA was reverse transcribed). Sequencing was performed with immunoSEQ multiplex PCR; in TCRdb, only in-frame clones are kept and a portion is missing. The table records 860,000 or so clones, 15% to 20% of them present only once. Material: naive CD4+ T cells from blood. The receptors come from a woman aged 18-30 years in good health.

In nucleotides, the CDR3 is TGTGCCAGCAGCCGTAGCGGGAGTCGGTACGAGCAGTACTTC. Encoded protein: CASSRSGSRYEQYF. The chain combines TRBV7-8 with TRBJ2-7, with 9 bases that match TRBD2. CDR1 and CDR2 from the germline V gene are SGHVS and FQNEAQ. Germline trimming cut 5 bases from V and 4 bases from J; bases unmatched to any gene: 6. This CDR3 has 14 residues.

The CDR3 loop is CASSLAGGGSYNQPQHF. The DNA for the CDR3 is TGTGCCAGCAGCTTGGCGGGGGGCGGGAGTTACAATCAGCCCCAGCATTTT. V usage is TRBV5-4 and J usage is TRBJ1-5; the D gene is possibly TRBD1 (6 bases). This CDR3 contains 17 residues. Trimming removed 0 bases from V and 3 bases from J, with 16 bases in between. Germline V lookup: CDR1 SGHNT, CDR2 YYREEE (reference sequence).

As concerns this clone: The germline gene is not matched at one end of the junction; a read error may be the cause. This chain connects TRBV7-2 to TRBJ2-1; a weak D match, TRBD1 (7 bases). The CDR3 totals 14 residues. Germline V gene data show CDR1 as SGHTA and CDR2 as FQGNSA. CDR3 nucleotides: TGCGCCAGCAGCCGACAGGGAGGTTACAATGAGCAGTTCTTC. Protein sequence: CASSRQGGYNEQFF.

V is TRBV28 and J is TRBJ1-5, with D possibly being TRBD1 (5 bases). This CDR3 has 15 amino acids. V was trimmed by 2 bases and J by 6 bases, leaving 14 bases between them. Germline V gene data show CDR1 as MDHEN and CDR2 as SYDVKM. The CDR3 spells CASSLLGQGGQPQHF. DNA for the CDR3: TGTGCCAGCAGTTTACTGGGGCAGGGTGGTCAGCCCCAGCATTTT.

The V gene is TRBV7-8, the J gene TRBJ2-7; 9 positions agree with TRBD2. Trimming took 3 bases from V and 0 from J; bases not matched to a gene: 3. CDR3 length: 15 residues. The germline V gene encodes CDR1 SGHVS and CDR2 FQNEAQ. For the CDR3, the DNA is TGTGCCAGCAGCTTCGGACTAGCGAACTCCTACGAGCAGTACTTC. As protein: CASSFGLANSYEQYF.

This clone has more than one count but fewer than ten. The genes are TRBV4-2 and TRBJ2-3; D is uncertain. Trimming left V 1 base short and J 2 bases short, with 13 bases between. The CDR3 sequence is 16 residues long. Germline V lookup: CDR1 LGHNA, CDR2 YNFKEQ. As DNA, the CDR3 is TGTGCCAGCAGCCAAGGAATAGGCGCAGACACAGATACGCAGTATTTT. Protein: CASSQGIGADTDTQYF.

The rearrangement links TRBV4-3 to TRBJ2-7; D not certain. Germline loops: CDR1 LGHNA, CDR2 YSLEER. CDR3 length equals 15 residues. V was cut by 1 base and J by 0 bases, with 10 bases left in between. The CDR3 region is CASSQGLGLSYEQYF. DNA of the CDR3: TGCGCCAGCAGCCAAGGGTTAGGGCTCTCCTACGAGCAGTACTTC.

V is TRBV25-1 and J is TRBJ2-7; 10 bases map to TRBD1. The CDR3 has 13 residues. The V gene's germline CDR1 is MGHDK and CDR2 SYGVNS. V trimming: 8 bases; J trimming: 6 bases; junction bases outside the gene matches: 7. This CDR3 reads CASQNDRGLEQYF. The CDR3 region has the DNA TGTGCCAGCCAAAACGACAGGGGGCTCGAGCAGTACTTC.

The J gene is TRBJ1-4, the V gene TRBV4-3; 8 positions agree with TRBD1. V was pared by 3 bases and J by 2 bases, with 8 bases of the junction left unmatched. CDR1 is LGHNA and CDR2 is YSLEER in the germline V gene. The CDR3 is 17 amino acids. CDR3 sequence (DNA): TGCGCCAGCAGCCAGGACAGGGCTGCAACGACTAATGAAAAACTGTTTTTT. Translating it yields CASSQDRAATTNEKLFF.

This clone appeared a few times. This same CDR3 is encoded by further DNA sequences in the sample. The J gene is TRBJ2-7, the V gene TRBV11-2, with D uncertain. The CDR3 consists of 12 residues. CDR1 is SGHAT and CDR2 is FQNNGV in the germline V gene. The V end lost 0 bases, the J end lost 4 bases, and 4 bases lay between the germline ends. The CDR3 bases are TGTGCCAGCAGCTTAGATCGGTACGAGCAGTACTTC. This translates into CASSLDRYEQYF.

The chain recombines TRBV18 with TRBJ2-1; the D gene is possibly TRBD1 (6 bases). V lost 6 bases and J lost 1, with 13 bases in between. The CDR3 is made up of 15 amino acids. In germline, CDR1 is KGHSH, CDR2 LQKENI. Written as DNA, the CDR3 is TGTGCCAGCTCGCGAGGGGGAGAATCCTACAATGAGCAGTTCTTC. Amino acids: CASSRGGESYNEQFF. The whole variable domain, remainder taken from reference TRBV18 and TRBJ2-1, is NAGVMQNPRHLVRRRGQEARLRCSPMKGHSHVYWYRQLPEEGLKFMVYLQKENIIDESGMPKERFSAEFPKEGPSILRIQQVVRGDSAAYFCASSRGGESYNEQFFGPGTRLTVL.

This clone was detected only a few times. The chain combines TRBV7-3 with TRBJ1-2, with D possibly TRBD1 on 6 matching bases. V was shortened by 3 bases and J by 2 bases, with 10 bases between the two germline ends. This CDR3 region has 14 residues. Per the germline V gene, CDR1 is SGHTA and CDR2 is FQGTGA. CDR3 residues: CASSFSGTNYGYTF. DNA for the CDR3: TGTGCCAGCAGCTTTTCTGGGACAAACTATGGCTACACCTTC.

This clone has only one observation. J is TRBJ2-7 and V is TRBV6-5, with a possible D match to TRBD1 (6 bases). The CDR3 spans 13 residues. The germline gives CDR1 MNHEY, CDR2 SVGAGI. The V gene lost 5 bases and the J gene lost 5 bases, with 13 bases spanning the gap. CDR3 region: CASSAQGINEQYF. CDR3 in DNA: TGTGCCAGCAGTGCACAGGGAATAAACGAGCAGTACTTC.

The chain recombines TRBV7-9 with TRBJ1-1; D may be TRBD1 (6 bases). The CDR3 totals 13 residues. Trimming removed 1 base at V and 3 bases at J, with 6 bases between. Germline loops: CDR1 SEHNR, CDR2 FQNEAQ (reference sequence). CDR3 nucleotide sequence: TGTGCCAGCAGCTTAGAGGGGGACACTGAAGCTTTCTTT. It specifies CASSLEGDTEAFF.

Only a few counts were recorded for this clone. V and J are TRBV4-3 and TRBJ2-2, with 7 bases that match TRBD2. In germline, CDR1 is LGHNA, CDR2 YSLEER. The V gene end was trimmed by 0 bases and the J gene end by 5 bases; junction bases not matched to a gene: 6. The CDR3 has 16 amino acids. This chain's CDR3 is CASSQDKGLNTGELFF. The CDR3 bases are TGCGCCAGCAGCCAAGATAAGGGACTAAATACCGGGGAGCTGTTTTTT.

This clone was counted a few times. Here the CDR3 DNA reads TGCGCCAGCAGCCAAGGGACAGCTACTTTAGCCAAAAACATTCAGTACTTC. Amino acid sequence: CASSQGTATLAKNIQYF. The chain is built from TRBV4-1 and TRBJ2-4; weak D call: TRBD1 (6 bases). Looked up from germline, CDR1 is MGHRA and CDR2 is YSYEKL. Trimming removed 1 base from V and 0 bases from J, with 13 bases in between. This CDR3 region has 17 residues.

V gene TRBV28 combines with J gene TRBJ2-7; weak D call: TRBD2 (7 bases). CDR1 and CDR2 from the germline V gene are MDHEN and SYDVKM. The CDR3 has 14 residues. Trimming stripped 5 bases from V and 5 bases from J, with 16 bases between. For the CDR3, the DNA is TGTGCCAGCAGTGAAGGGGGGGCCGTTGACGAGCAGTACTTC. The encoded protein is CASSEGGAVDEQYF.

The chain recombines TRBV10-2 with TRBJ2-3; TRBD2 is a possible D gene (5 bases). The CDR3 is 17 amino acids. Germline CDR1 and CDR2: WSHSY and SAAADI. V was cut by 6 bases and J by 2 bases, with 21 bases left in between. CDR3 DNA sequence: TGCGCCAGCAGGAGAGCTAGCTTCCTCCGGTCCACAGATACGCAGTATTTT. As protein: CASRRASFLRSTDTQYF.